These 10 T cell receptor beta chains originate from one sample sequenced in a study of vaccination effects on CD4 cells after COVID-19. TCRdb's table, derived via immunoSEQ multiplex PCR, lists solely in-frame clones and lacks some. Altogether 70,000 to 95,000 clones are present, around four fifths being singletons, with the ten largest covering approximately 1.7%. Viral peptide pool expansion of antigen-specific CD4+ T cells preceded sequencing in the ViraFEST assay. CD4+ T cell isolation took place after 10 days of culture. These receptors are not linked to any known antigen. The sequences come from CD4+ T cells from PBMCs cultured with HCoV-229E spike peptides, collected before COVID-19 vaccination. The receptors derive from a human donor who received a COVID-19 vaccine.

The chain has TRBV4-2 and TRBJ2-2, with D possibly matching TRBD2 (5 bases). The CDR3 is 19 residues long. V was cut by 1 base and J by 1 base, with 19 bases left in between. CDR1 is LGHNA and CDR2 is YNFKEQ in the germline V gene. DNA of the CDR3: TGTGCCAGCAGCCAAGGACCGGGAAGAGGAGCGGAGAACACCGGGGAGCTGTTTTTT. This encodes CASSQGPGRGAENTGELFF.

The rearrangement joins TRBV10-3 to TRBJ1-5, with D perhaps matching TRBD1 (5 bases). V lost 6 bases, J lost 7 bases, and 16 bases lay in between. Germline V CDR1 and CDR2: ENHRY, SYGVKD. CDR3 length: 14 amino acids. The DNA for the CDR3 is TGTGCCATCAGCTCGGGGGGGAAAAGCCAGCCCCAGCATTTT. Translated, it gives CAISSGGKSQPQHF.

J is TRBJ1-3 and V is TRBV9; no definite D call. From germline, CDR1 is SGDLS and CDR2 YYNGEE. This CDR3 spans 14 amino acids. V was cut by 2 bases and J by 0 bases, with 6 bases left in between. The CDR3 spells CASSVSSSGNTIYF. The CDR3 coding sequence is TGTGCCAGCAGCGTTTCCAGCTCTGGAAACACCATATATTTT.

The CDR3 protein is CASSGTGFDEQFF. The CDR3 nucleotides read TGTGCCAGCAGTGGGACAGGGTTCGATGAGCAGTTCTTC. The V gene is TRBV12-3 or TRBV12-4, the J gene TRBJ2-1; TRBD1 matches 9 bases. V shed 5 bases, J shed 8 bases, and the junction held 4 bases outside the gene matches. This CDR3 has 13 amino acids.

The rearrangement links TRBV4-3 to TRBJ1-5; D call uncertain. V was shortened by 0 bases and J by 6 bases, with 6 bases between the two germline ends. The CDR3 length is 13 residues. The germline V gene encodes CDR1 LGHNA and CDR2 YSLEER. The CDR3 here is CASSQETFQPQHF. DNA for the CDR3: TGCGCCAGCAGCCAAGAGACATTTCAGCCCCAGCATTTT.

The V and J genes are TRBV5-8 and TRBJ2-4; 7 nucleotides line up with TRBD2. Germline CDR1 reads SGHTS; CDR2 reads YDEGEE. The V gene end was trimmed by 7 bases and the J gene end by 15 bases; junction bases not matched to a gene: 25. The CDR3 has 16 residues. This CDR3 reads CASPRGLSGAGQRGYF. Here the CDR3 DNA reads TGTGCCAGCCCCCGGGGCCTAAGCGGGGCCGGTCAAAGAGGGTACTTC.

The chain combines TRBV5-1 with TRBJ2-5; 10 bases fit TRBD1. The CDR3 is 16 residues long. J gave up 1 base and V 4 bases, and 7 bases lay outside the gene matches. Germline V gene lookup returns CDR1 SGHRS and CDR2 YFSETQ. As DNA, the CDR3 is TGCGCCAGCAGCCAGCGACAGGGGGCGCCCCAAGAGACCCAGTACTTC. Translating gives CASSQRQGAPQETQYF.

This clone turned up a few times. The chain is built from TRBV18 and TRBJ2-1; D call uncertain. The germline V gene encodes CDR1 KGHSH and CDR2 LQKENI. This CDR3 is 12 amino acids long. Between the trimmed V and J ends, which lost 2 bases and 9 bases, there was a span of 8 bases. CDR3 coding DNA: TGTGCCAGCTCACCAGACCGGCGTGAGCAGTTCTTC. It translates to CASSPDRREQFF.

This sequence joins TRBV2 and TRBJ2-3; D unclear. Germline V gene data show CDR1 as SNHLY and CDR2 as FYNNEI. Trimming left V 6 bases short and J 0 bases short, with 4 bases between. The CDR3 consists of 12 residues. The CDR3 loop is CASRTSTDTQYF. The CDR3 DNA is TGTGCCAGCAGGACTAGCACAGATACGCAGTATTTT.

This chain joins TRBV6-4 and TRBJ1-6; D remains ambiguous. The V and J ends lost 6 bases and 3 bases respectively, with 6 bases between them. Germline V gives CDR1 MRHNA, CDR2 SNTAGT. This CDR3 comprises 13 residues. CDR3 amino acids: CASSRDYNSPLHF. The CDR3 DNA sequence: TGTGCCAGCAGCCGGGACTATAATTCACCCCTCCACTTT.